This entry concerns a single T cell receptor beta chain. The CDR3 contains 13 residues. V lost 6 bases, J lost 3 bases, and 9 bases lay in between. Germline loops: CDR1 LNHDA, CDR2 SQIVND (reference sequence). The data stem from a study of blood T cell repertoires in COVID-19. For the study at large: Some COVID-19 samples were acute and others convalescent; all came from the United States, Italy and Spain. From T cells, B-cell-depleted T cells, or PBMCs came the material, which was cDNA or gDNA.

Per the study methods: Reference gene primer amplification in the assay estimated nucleated cell counts. Using immunoSEQ multiplex PCR, the repertoire was profiled, and TCRdb retains in-frame clones only, with some absent. For V, J and clone size, that table is used; D and trimming come from the DNA. The repertoire consists of roughly 90,000 clones, with roughly 84% occurring once and the leading ten covering under 15%. This chain joins TRBV19 and TRBJ1-5; a weak D match, TRBD1 (5 bases). Sequences were obtained from peripheral blood. The receptor was derived from a human donor in a cohort sampled during active COVID-19. The CDR3 spells CASSRVPNQPQHF. CDR3 nucleotides: TGTGCCAGTAGCAGGGTTCCCAATCAGCCCCAGCATTTT.